This TCR beta chain was sequenced during a study of T cell repertoires in cytomegalovirus infection. This clonotype was recorded a few times. The antigen is undetermined. Overall study results and limits: Predominance within the ex vivo response was attributable to HLA-C-restricted CMV-specific TCR beta clonotypes.

The CDR3 extends over 14 amino acids. V was shortened by 0 bases and J by 7 bases, with 9 bases between the two germline ends. The germline V gene has CDR1 SGHVS and CDR2 FNYEAQ. A single record per CDR3 protein comes from TCRdb applying MiXCR to the reads. The sample contains roughly 350,000 distinct CDR3 sequences, around a third of which appear only once. Sequenced here: cultured PBMCs, sampled from culture after CMV antigen stimulation. The sequence came from a human donor in good health (CMV status not recorded). Some clones in this sample may be carry-over from other donors' samples. The chain is built from TRBV7-6 and TRBJ1-4, with D perhaps matching TRBD1 (6 bases). The DNA for the CDR3 is TGTGCCAGCAGCTTAGCCGGGACAAGTGAAAAACTGTTTTTT. Translating gives CASSLAGTSEKLFF.